This TCR beta chain stems from a study of T-cell memory formation after mild COVID-19. TCRdb re-called the 5' RACE reads with MiXCR, one entry per CDR3 protein. The sample lists 270,000 or so distinct CDR3 sequences, roughly 18% occurring once. The CDR3 loop spans 15 amino acids. Germline-derived CDR1 and CDR2 are SGHAT and FQDESV (reference sequence). The ends were cut back, 0 bases at V and 3 bases at J, with 12 bases in the middle. The material sequenced was PBMCs or a T cell subset sorted from them (not recorded which). The source is a man younger than 35 who had mild COVID-19 (a few samples of this study predate the infection). Cell type and time point are not known. The chain uses TRBV11-1 and TRBJ2-7; D is possibly TRBD2 (5 bases). The CDR3 DNA is TGTGCCAGCAGCTTAGCCCAGAGCGGTGGCTACGAGCAGTACTTC. Amino acids: CASSLAQSGGYEQYF. Filled out from reference TRBV11-1 and TRBJ2-7, the complete variable domain reads EAEVAQSPRYKITEKSQAVAFWCDPISGHATLYWYRQILGQGPELLVQFQDESVVDDSQLPKDRFSAERLKGVDSTLKIQPAELGDSAMYLCASSLAQSGGYEQYFGPGTRLTVT.